This T cell receptor (beta chain) was captured in a study of radiation and T cells in renal cell carcinoma. Whole-study context: Nephrectomy followed 15 Gy stereotactic body radiation by 4 weeks.

CDR1 and CDR2 from the germline V gene are MNHEY and SMNVEV (reference sequence). J gave up 2 bases and V 5 bases, and 8 bases lay outside the gene matches. The CDR3 has 16 residues. Time point reported: baseline pretreatment blood. Treatment meaning: 15 Gy SBRT to primary tumor, nephrectomy 4 weeks later. The patient's renal cell carcinoma had clear cell pathology. Some clones are missing from TCRdb's copy, which holds only in-frame ones; the method was immunoSEQ multiplex PCR. The sample lists roughly 100,000 clones, 86% occurring once. This clone appeared a few times. This rearrangement joins TRBV27 to TRBJ2-1; 8 bases match TRBD2. The clonotype comes from a man in his fifties or sixties with renal cell carcinoma. The source was blood, collected from a patient whose treatment included radiotherapy and nephrectomy. DNA of the CDR3: TGTGCCAGCAGTATCGTCACGGGGGGGCCCTACAATGAGCAGTTCTTC. Amino acids: CASSIVTGGPYNEQFF.